This TCR beta chain is from a study of CD8 T cells in ankylosing spondylitis. CDR1 and CDR2 (germline): MNHEY, SVGAGI. V lost 6 bases and J 3 bases, leaving 4 bases between the germline ends. The CDR3 is 11 residues long. As concerns this clonotype: Antigen: not known.

General observations from the study: Seemingly characteristic of ankylosing spondylitis blood was a TCR beta motif consisting of eight highly homologous variants. Reactive arthritis synovial fluid and blood were previously reported to contain some motif variants.

TCRdb re-analysed the 5' RACE reads in MiXCR, keeping a single row per CDR3 protein. The table has about 300,000 distinct CDR3 sequences, around 20% seen once. The genes are TRBV6-5 and TRBJ2-3, with D uncertain. The source is a female donor with ankylosing spondylitis or in good health (not recorded which). Sequenced: blood, either unsorted or a sorted T cell fraction (not recorded which). CDR3 nucleotides: TGTGCCAGCAGGGAGACAGATACGCAGTATTTT. Translation gives CASRETDTQYF.